These 16 T cell receptor beta chains originate from one sample sequenced in a study of T cell clones after liver transplantation. Using immunoSEQ multiplex PCR, the repertoire was profiled, and TCRdb retains in-frame clones only, with some absent. Among about 76,000 clones listed, less than 85% were seen once. The sample in question was CD4+ T cells from blood, obtained at the 22-month timepoint. These receptors were collected from a human patient who received a liver transplant. Part of the T cells may come from the graft donor.

This clone has a single count. V is TRBV19 and J is TRBJ2-2; 8 nucleotides match TRBD2. The germline V gene has CDR1 LNHDA and CDR2 SQIVND (reference sequence). The V gene end was trimmed by 10 bases and the J gene end by 5 bases; junction bases not matched to a gene: 9. The CDR3 has 14 residues. CDR3 DNA sequence: TGTGCCACCTCCCCCGGGAGGGCAACCGGGGAGCTGTTTTTT. Residues: CATSPGRATGELFF.

The chain is built from TRBV7-9 and TRBJ2-1; TRBD2 is a possible D gene (6 bases). CDR1 and CDR2 from the germline V gene are SEHNR and FQNEAQ (reference sequence). V was cut by 5 bases and J by 7 bases, with 12 bases left in between. The CDR3 spans 13 residues. The CDR3 DNA reads as TGTGCCAGCAGCAAGAACGGAGGGAATGAGCAGTTCTTC. Translated, it gives CASSKNGGNEQFF. The full variable domain, in which reference TRBV7-9 and TRBJ2-1 provide the parts outside the CDR3, is DTGVSQNPRHKITKRGQNVTFRCDPISEHNRLYWYRQTLGQGPEFLTYFQNEAQLEKSRLLSDRFSAERPKGSFSTLEIQRTEQGDSAMYLCASSKNGGNEQFFGPGTRLTVL.

This clone was recorded a few times. The chain carries TRBV5-1 and TRBJ1-2; D is undetermined. Germline lookup yields CDR1 SGHRS and CDR2 YFSETQ. Trimming cost V 0 bases and J 2 bases, with 8 bases left between them. CDR3 length: 14 amino acids. This CDR3 is CASSLDGRNYGYTF. CDR3 DNA: TGCGCCAGCAGCTTGGACGGGCGGAACTATGGCTACACCTTC.

This clone was observed a few times. This chain links TRBV6-6 with TRBJ1-2; D remains ambiguous. The germline gives CDR1 MNHNY, CDR2 SVGAGI (reference sequence). Between the trimmed V and J ends, which lost 2 bases and 5 bases, there was a span of 12 bases. This CDR3 is 14 amino acids long. The CDR3 protein is CASSYGATPYGYTF. The DNA of the CDR3 is TGTGCCAGCAGTTACGGTGCCACCCCTTATGGCTACACCTTC.

This clone was observed once. This chain joins TRBV30 and TRBJ1-3; D is ambiguous. The CDR3 extends over 11 amino acids. Trimming cost V 5 bases and J 1 base, with 3 bases left between them. CDR1 is GTSNPN and CDR2 is SVGIG in the germline V gene (reference sequence). Here the CDR3 reads CAWGSGNTIYF. The CDR3 nucleotides are TGTGCCTGGGGATCTGGAAACACCATATATTTT.

The CDR3 DNA sequence: TGTGCCAGCAGCTTCCGGACAGGGAACTATGGCTACACCTTC. Protein product: CASSFRTGNYGYTF. The V gene is TRBV9, the J gene TRBJ1-2, with 8 bases that match TRBD1. The CDR3 extends over 14 amino acids. V shed 4 bases, J shed 2 bases, and the junction held 4 bases outside the gene matches. Germline assignment: CDR1 SGDLS and CDR2 YYNGEE.

This chain uses TRBV19 with TRBJ2-3; D might be TRBD1 or TRBD2, each matching 6 bases. The V end lost 3 bases, the J end lost 1 base, and 8 bases lay between the germline ends. CDR1 is LNHDA, CDR2 SQIVND, per germline (reference sequence). This CDR3 contains 14 residues. CDR3 protein: CASSIGGRTDTQYF. The CDR3 DNA sequence: TGTGCCAGTAGTATCGGGGGCCGCACAGATACGCAGTATTTT.

The chain combines TRBV19 with TRBJ1-5; D is unclear. This CDR3 spans 14 amino acids. Germline assignment: CDR1 LNHDA and CDR2 SQIVND (reference sequence). V lost 4 bases and J 3 bases, leaving 10 bases between the germline ends. The CDR3 protein is CASSTGRTNQPQHF. The DNA of the CDR3 is TGTGCCAGTAGTACAGGACGGACCAATCAGCCCCAGCATTTT.

This clone was found once. The chain is built from TRBV5-4 and TRBJ2-7; no clear D. Germline CDR1 and CDR2: SGHNT and YYREEE (reference sequence). The CDR3 consists of 16 residues. The ends were cut back, 0 bases at V and 0 bases at J, with 13 bases in the middle. The CDR3 DNA follows: TGTGCCAGCAGCTTGGGGGTAGGGCTCACCTCCTACGAGCAGTACTTC. Residues: CASSLGVGLTSYEQYF. Variable domain in full (rest from reference TRBV5-4 and TRBJ2-7): ETGVTQSPTHLIKTRGQQVTLRCSSQSGHNTVSWYQQALGQGPQFIFQYYREEENGRGNFPPRFSGLQFPNYSSELNVNALELDDSALYLCASSLGVGLTSYEQYFGPGTRLTVT.

The chain combines TRBV7-2 with TRBJ2-2; 9 bases fit TRBD2. CDR1 and CDR2 from the germline V gene are SGHTA and FQGNSA. J lost 4 bases, V lost 1 base, and 4 bases had no gene match. The CDR3 loop spans 16 amino acids. CDR3 protein: CASSLGIAGATGELFF. As DNA, the CDR3 is TGTGCCAGCAGCTTAGGAATAGCGGGGGCCACCGGGGAGCTGTTTTTT.

The CDR3 here is CASSLFDTGELFF. The CDR3, as DNA: TGTGCCAGCAGCTTGTTCGACACCGGGGAGCTGTTTTTT. The chain combines TRBV7-9 with TRBJ2-2, with D hard to call. Germline CDR1 is SEHNR and CDR2 is FQNEAQ (reference sequence). The CDR3 consists of 13 residues. V was clipped by 3 bases and J by 3 bases, with 5 bases between them.

This chain connects TRBV7-2 to TRBJ2-3; 8 bases agree with TRBD2. V lost 5 bases to trimming and J lost 6 bases; unmatched junction nucleotides: 7. In germline, CDR1 is SGHTA, CDR2 FQGNSA. The CDR3 runs to 14 residues. Here the CDR3 DNA reads TGTGCCAGCAGCCGACAGCGGGAGATCGATACGCAGTATTTT. This encodes CASSRQREIDTQYF.

The genes are TRBV2 and TRBJ1-1; D is possibly TRBD1 (5 bases). The CDR3 is made up of 13 amino acids. The germline V gene encodes CDR1 SNHLY and CDR2 FYNNEI. With 4 bases removed from V and 4 bases from J, the gap between germline ends came to 10 bases. This chain's CDR3 is CASSALGGTEAFF. In nucleotides, the CDR3 is TGTGCCAGCAGTGCCCTCGGGGGCACTGAAGCTTTCTTT. The variable domain in full, completed from reference TRBV2 and TRBJ1-1, reads EPEVTQTPSHQVTQMGQEVILRCVPISNHLYFYWYRQILGQKVEFLVSFYNNEISEKSEIFDDQFSVERPDGSNFTLKIRSTKLEDSAMYFCASSALGGTEAFFGQGTRLTVV.

The chain couples TRBV11-2 to TRBJ1-2, with D uncertain. Trimming pared 5 bases from V and 4 bases from J, leaving 11 bases between. There are 13 residues in the CDR3. Germline V gene data show CDR1 as SGHAT and CDR2 as FQNNGV. The DNA of the CDR3 is TGTGCCAGCAGCCCCTCACGGTCCTATGGCTACACCTTC. This codes for CASSPSRSYGYTF.

The rearrangement links TRBV28 to TRBJ2-3; the match to TRBD2 covers 8 bases. V was clipped by 5 bases and J by 1 base; unmatched bases: 8. The length of the CDR3 is 16 residues. Per germline, CDR1 MDHEN and CDR2 SYDVKM. The CDR3 loop reads CASSRPGGPGTDTQYF. CDR3 DNA sequence: TGTGCCAGCAGTCGCCCGGGAGGGCCCGGCACAGATACGCAGTATTTT.

The gene calls are TRBV28 and TRBJ2-5; the D is unclear. V gave up 3 bases and J gave up 2 bases, with 7 bases separating them. CDR1 and CDR2 from the germline V gene are MDHEN and SYDVKM. The CDR3 runs to 13 residues. The CDR3 DNA follows: TGTGCCAGCAGTTTTAGCCCACAAGAGACCCAGTACTTC. Amino acid sequence: CASSFSPQETQYF. Based on the CDR3 plus reference TRBV28 and TRBJ2-5, the full variable domain is DVKVTQSSRYLVKRTGEKVFLECVQDMDHENMFWYRQDPGLGLRLIYFSYDVKMKEKGDIPEGYSVSREKKERFSLILESASTNQTSMYLCASSFSPQETQYFGPGTRLLVL.